This T cell receptor beta chain comes out of a study of T cell repertoires in cytomegalovirus infection. The CDR3 consists of 15 residues. Trimming took off 5 bases at V and 4 bases at J, with 21 bases between the two ends. Germline CDR1 reads DFQATT; CDR2 reads SNEGSKA (reference sequence). One entry per CDR3 protein results from TCRdb running MiXCR on the reads. The sample contains nearly 650,000 distinct CDR3 sequences, more than 20% of which appear only once. This chain connects TRBV20-1 to TRBJ2-7; D remains ambiguous. The specimen sequenced was CD8+ T cells from PBMCs. The clonotype was recovered from a human donor in good health (CMV status not recorded). Some clones in this sample may be carry-over from other donors' samples. As DNA, the CDR3 is TGCAGTGCTGGCCCCGTACTAAGGAGTAAGTACGAGCAGTACTTC. It translates to CSAGPVLRSKYEQYF.